This T cell receptor beta chain is drawn from a study of Ad26.COV2.S vaccination and SARS-CoV-2 variants. With 0 bases clipped from V and 0 bases from J, the junction kept 5 bases outside the gene matches. CDR3 length equals 17 residues. The germline gives CDR1 SGHTA, CDR2 FQGNSA. Sample treatment: some 19 received Ad26.COV2.S at low or high dose, single or two shots; roughly 5 received placebo; per-sample allocation not given. All samples were drawn on day 63, counting from the first vaccine or placebo injection. Sequenced by immunoSEQ multiplex PCR; TCRdb stores in-frame clones only, minus some. The table shows more than 300,000 clones, with 86% occurring only once. Study-level findings and limits: The study found higher spike-specific TCR breadth in vaccine than placebo recipients. Substantial post-vaccination breadth of spike-specific CD8+ and CD4+ T cell responses was reported.

This clone was recorded only once. Its target is not known. This chain connects TRBV7-2 to TRBJ1-3; 7 bases are shared with TRBD1. The starting material was peripheral blood, obtained in a trial of Ad26.COV2.S vaccine versus placebo. This sequence was found in a person between 18 and 65 years old who received the Ad26.COV2.S COVID-19 vaccine or a placebo. CDR3 coding DNA: TGTGCCAGCAGCTTAGCGGGACAGTGGGACTCTGGAAACACCATATATTTT. This translates into CASSLAGQWDSGNTIYF. Full variable domain (remainder filled in from reference TRBV7-2 and TRBJ1-3): GAGVSQSPSNKVTEKGKDVELRCDPISGHTALYWYRQSLGQGLEFLIYFQGNSAPDKSGLPSDRFSAERTGGSVSTLTIQRTQQEDSAVYLCASSLAGQWDSGNTIYFGEGSWLTVV.